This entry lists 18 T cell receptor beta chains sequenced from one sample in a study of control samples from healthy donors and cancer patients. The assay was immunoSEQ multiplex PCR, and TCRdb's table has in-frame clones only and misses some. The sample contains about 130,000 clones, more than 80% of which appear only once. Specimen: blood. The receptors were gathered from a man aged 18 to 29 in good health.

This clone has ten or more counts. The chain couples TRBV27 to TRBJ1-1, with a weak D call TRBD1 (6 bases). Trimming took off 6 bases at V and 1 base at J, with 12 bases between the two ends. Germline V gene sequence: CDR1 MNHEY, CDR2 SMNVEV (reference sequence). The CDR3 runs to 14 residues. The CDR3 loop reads CASRSDSQNTEAFF. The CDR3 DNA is TGTGCCAGCAGGTCGGACAGCCAGAACACTGAAGCTTTCTTT.

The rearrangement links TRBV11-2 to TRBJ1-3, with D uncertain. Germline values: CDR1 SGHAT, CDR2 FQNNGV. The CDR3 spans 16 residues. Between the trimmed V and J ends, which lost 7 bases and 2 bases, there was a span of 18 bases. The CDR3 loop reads CASTPIRGATGNTIYF. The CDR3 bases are TGTGCCAGCACCCCCATCCGGGGAGCTACTGGAAACACCATATATTTT.

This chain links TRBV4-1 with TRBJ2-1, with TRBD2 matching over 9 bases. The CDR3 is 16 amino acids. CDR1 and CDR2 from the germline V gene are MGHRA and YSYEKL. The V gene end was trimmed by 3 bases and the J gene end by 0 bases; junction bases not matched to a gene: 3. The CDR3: CASSQILAGSYNEQFF. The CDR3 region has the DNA TGCGCCAGCAGCCAGATACTAGCGGGCTCCTACAATGAGCAGTTCTTC.

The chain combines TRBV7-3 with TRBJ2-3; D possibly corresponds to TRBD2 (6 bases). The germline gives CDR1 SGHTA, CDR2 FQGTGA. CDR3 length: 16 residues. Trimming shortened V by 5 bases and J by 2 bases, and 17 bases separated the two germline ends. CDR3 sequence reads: CASSPGGTGTTDTQYF. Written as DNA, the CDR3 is TGTGCCAGCAGCCCCGGAGGGACGGGTACCACAGATACGCAGTATTTT.

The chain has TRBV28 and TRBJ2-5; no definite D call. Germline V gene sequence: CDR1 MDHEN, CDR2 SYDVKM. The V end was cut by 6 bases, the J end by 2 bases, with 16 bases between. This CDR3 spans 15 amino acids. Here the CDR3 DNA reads TGTGCCAGCAGGCAAGGACGAATCTTTCAAGAGACCCAGTACTTC. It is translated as CASRQGRIFQETQYF.

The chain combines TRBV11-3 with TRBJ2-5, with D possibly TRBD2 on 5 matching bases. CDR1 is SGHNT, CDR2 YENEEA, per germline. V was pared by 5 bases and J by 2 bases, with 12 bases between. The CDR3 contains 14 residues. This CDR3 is CASSPPGEQETQYF. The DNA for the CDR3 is TGTGCCAGCAGCCCCCCCGGGGAGCAAGAGACCCAGTACTTC. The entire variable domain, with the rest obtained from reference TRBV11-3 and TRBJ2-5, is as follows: EAGVVQSPRYKIIEKKQPVAFWCNPISGHNTLYWYLQNLGQGPELLIRYENEEAVDDSQLPKDRFSAERLKGVDSTLKIQPAELGDSAVYLCASSPPGEQETQYFGPGTRLLVL.

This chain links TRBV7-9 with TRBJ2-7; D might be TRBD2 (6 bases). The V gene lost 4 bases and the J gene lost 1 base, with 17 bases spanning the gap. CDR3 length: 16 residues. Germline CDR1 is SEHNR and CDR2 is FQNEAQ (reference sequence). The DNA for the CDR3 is TGTGCCAGCAGCTCAGGACTTCGGGACTTTTCCTACGAGCAGTACTTC. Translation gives CASSSGLRDFSYEQYF. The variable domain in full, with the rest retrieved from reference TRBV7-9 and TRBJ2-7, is DTGVSQNPRHKITKRGQNVTFRCDPISEHNRLYWYRQTLGQGPEFLTYFQNEAQLEKSRLLSDRFSAERPKGSFSTLEIQRTEQGDSAMYLCASSSGLRDFSYEQYFGPGTRLTVT.

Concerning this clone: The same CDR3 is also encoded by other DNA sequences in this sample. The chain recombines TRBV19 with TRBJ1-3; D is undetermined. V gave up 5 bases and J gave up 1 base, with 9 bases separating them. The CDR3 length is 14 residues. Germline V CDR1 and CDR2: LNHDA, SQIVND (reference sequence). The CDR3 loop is CASSPRDSGNTIYF. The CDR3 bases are TGTGCCAGTAGTCCGAGAGATTCTGGAAACACCATATATTTT. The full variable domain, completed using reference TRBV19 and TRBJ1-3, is DGGITQSPKYLFRKEGQNVTLSCEQNLNHDAMYWYRQDPGQGLRLIYYSQIVNDFQKGDIAEGYSVSREKKESFPLTVTSAQKNPTAFYLCASSPRDSGNTIYFGEGSWLTVV.

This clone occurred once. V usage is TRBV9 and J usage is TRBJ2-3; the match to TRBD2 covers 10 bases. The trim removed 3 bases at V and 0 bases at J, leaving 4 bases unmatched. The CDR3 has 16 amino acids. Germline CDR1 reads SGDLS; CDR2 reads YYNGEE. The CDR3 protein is CASSGTSGPSTDTQYF. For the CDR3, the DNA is TGTGCCAGCAGCGGGACTAGCGGTCCTAGCACAGATACGCAGTATTTT.

CDR3 DNA sequence: TGTGCCAGCAGCTCAACGGTAGACAGGGGGCGAGGCTCAGATACGCAGTATTTT. Residues: CASSSTVDRGRGSDTQYF. The genes are TRBV7-6 and TRBJ2-3, with TRBD1 matching over 10 bases. Germline assignment: CDR1 SGHVS and CDR2 FNYEAQ. V was clipped by 4 bases and J by 4 bases; unmatched bases: 14. The CDR3 is made up of 18 amino acids.

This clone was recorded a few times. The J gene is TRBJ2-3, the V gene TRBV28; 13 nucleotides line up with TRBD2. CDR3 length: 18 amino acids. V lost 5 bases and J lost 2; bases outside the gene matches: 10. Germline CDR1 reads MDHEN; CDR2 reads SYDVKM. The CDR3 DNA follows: TGTGCCAGCAGTACTCCACTGGGACTAGCGGGGAACACAGATACGCAGTATTTT. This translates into CASSTPLGLAGNTDTQYF.

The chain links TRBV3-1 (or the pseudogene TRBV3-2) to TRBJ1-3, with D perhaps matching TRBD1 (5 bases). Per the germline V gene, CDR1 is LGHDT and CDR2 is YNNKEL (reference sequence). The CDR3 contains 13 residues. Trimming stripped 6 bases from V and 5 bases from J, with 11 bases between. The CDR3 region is CASRGADRNTIYF. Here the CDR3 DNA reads TGTGCCAGCAGAGGGGCTGACAGAAACACCATATATTTT.

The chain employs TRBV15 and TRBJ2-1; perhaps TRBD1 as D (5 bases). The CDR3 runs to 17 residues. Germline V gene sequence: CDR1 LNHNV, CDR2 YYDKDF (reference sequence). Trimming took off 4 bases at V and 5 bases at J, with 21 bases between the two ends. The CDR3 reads CATSIKSVDKLHNEQFF. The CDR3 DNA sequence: TGTGCCACCAGCATAAAATCGGTGGACAAACTTCACAATGAGCAGTTCTTC. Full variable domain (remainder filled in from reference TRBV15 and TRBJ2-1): DAMVIQNPRYQVTQFGKPVTLSCSQTLNHNVMYWYQQKSSQAPKLLFHYYDKDFNNEADTPDNFQSRRPNTSFCFLDIRSPGLGDTAMYLCATSIKSVDKLHNEQFFGPGTRLTVL.

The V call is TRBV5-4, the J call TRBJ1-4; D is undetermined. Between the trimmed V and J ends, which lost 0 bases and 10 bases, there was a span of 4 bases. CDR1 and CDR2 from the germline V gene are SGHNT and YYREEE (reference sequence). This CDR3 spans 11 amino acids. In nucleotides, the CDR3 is TGTGCCAGCAGCTTGGGGGGAAAACTGTTTTTT. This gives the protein CASSLGGKLFF.

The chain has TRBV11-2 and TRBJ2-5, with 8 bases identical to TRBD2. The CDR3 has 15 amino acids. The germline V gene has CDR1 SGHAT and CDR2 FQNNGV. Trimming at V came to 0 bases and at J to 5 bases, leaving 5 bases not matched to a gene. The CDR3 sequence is CASSLDGLAGETQYF. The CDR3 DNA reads TGTGCCAGCAGCTTAGATGGACTAGCCGGTGAGACCCAGTACTTC.

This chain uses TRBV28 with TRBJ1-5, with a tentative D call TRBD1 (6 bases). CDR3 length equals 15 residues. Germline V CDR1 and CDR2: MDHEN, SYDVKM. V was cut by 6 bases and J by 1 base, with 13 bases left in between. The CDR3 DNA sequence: TGTGCCAGCAGCCGAACAGGGCTCAGCAATCAGCCCCAGCATTTT. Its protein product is CASSRTGLSNQPQHF.

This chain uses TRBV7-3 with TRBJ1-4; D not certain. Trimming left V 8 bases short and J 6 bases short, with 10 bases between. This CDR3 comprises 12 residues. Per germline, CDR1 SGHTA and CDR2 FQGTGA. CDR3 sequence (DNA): TGTGCCAGCTCCTTAGAGGATGAAAAACTGTTTTTT. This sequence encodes CASSLEDEKLFF. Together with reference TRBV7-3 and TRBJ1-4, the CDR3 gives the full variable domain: GAGVSQTPSNKVTEKGKYVELRCDPISGHTALYWYRQSLGQGPEFLIYFQGTGAADDSGLPNDRFFAVRPEGSVSTLKIQRTERGDSAVYLCASSLEDEKLFFGSGTQLSVL.

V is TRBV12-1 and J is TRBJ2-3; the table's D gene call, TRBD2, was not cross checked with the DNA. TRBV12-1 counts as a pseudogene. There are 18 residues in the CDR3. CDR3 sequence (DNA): TGTGCCAGCAGCGCACAGGGACTAGCGGGAGGTTTGACAGATACGCAGTATTTT. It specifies CASSAQGLAGGLTDTQYF.